A single sample is the source of the 21 T cell receptor beta chains below, sequenced in a study of shared T cell receptors in the human thymus (TCRdb year 2021). The library was made by the immunoSEQ multiplex PCR assay. The source is immuneACCESS, and TCRdb retained only in-frame sequences with V and J called. Part of the clones is not carried over; for the studies checked, unresolved V genes explain less than half of this, and the remainder is unexplained. The sample table contains hundreds of thousands of clones; only one count was recorded for more than 70% of them. Just under 0.0095% of the sample belongs to the ten largest clones. These data also featured in a second study, about human thymus T cells.

The sequenced sample was thymocytes. Receptors originate from a boy under three years old with a congenital heart defect. Donor details come from another sample of the same person, matched by shared clones.

The rearrangement links TRBV9 to TRBJ2-7; TRBD1 matches 7 bases. J gave up 0 bases and V 0 bases, and 3 bases lay outside the gene matches. The CDR3 contains 15 residues. Germline V CDR1 and CDR2: SGDLS, YYNGEE. The CDR3 nucleotides are TGTGCCAGCAGCGTAGATCGGGACAGCTCCTACGAGCAGTACTTC. Its translation is CASSVDRDSSYEQYF.

The V call is TRBV4-3, the J call TRBJ1-1; no reliable D call. V shed 0 bases and J shed 6 bases, with 11 bases lying between them. This CDR3 contains 14 residues. From germline, CDR1 is LGHNA and CDR2 YSLEER. This chain's CDR3 is CASSQDPAGPEAFF. The DNA for the CDR3 is TGCGCCAGCAGCCAAGATCCGGCGGGTCCTGAAGCTTTCTTT.

The chain links TRBV19 to TRBJ2-7, with 9 bases matching TRBD1. Germline CDR1 is LNHDA and CDR2 is SQIVND (reference sequence). This CDR3 region has 14 residues. The trim removed 6 bases at V and 6 bases at J, leaving 9 bases unmatched. This CDR3 reads CASSPGTGLVEQYF. The CDR3, as DNA: TGTGCCAGTAGCCCCGGGACAGGGCTTGTCGAGCAGTACTTC.

Only one count was recorded for this clone. The chain couples TRBV14 to TRBJ1-1; 8 bases fit TRBD1. The germline V gene has CDR1 SGHDN and CDR2 FVKESK. The CDR3 has 15 residues. V shed 3 bases, J shed 2 bases, and the junction held 5 bases outside the gene matches. The DNA for the CDR3 is TGTGCCAGCAGCCAGTGGACAGGGTCAAACACTGAAGCTTTCTTT. Amino acids: CASSQWTGSNTEAFF.

V gene TRBV28 combines with J gene TRBJ1-1, with 8 nucleotides matching TRBD1. The CDR3 has 13 amino acids. Trimming removed 3 bases from V and 6 bases from J; junction bases left unmatched: 3. CDR1 is MDHEN, CDR2 SYDVKM, per germline. The CDR3: CASSLDRASEAFF. In DNA, the CDR3 is TGTGCCAGCAGTTTGGACAGGGCCTCTGAAGCTTTCTTT. The complete variable domain, with remaining parts taken from reference TRBV28 and TRBJ1-1, reads DVKVTQSSRYLVKRTGEKVFLECVQDMDHENMFWYRQDPGLGLRLIYFSYDVKMKEKGDIPEGYSVSREKKERFSLILESASTNQTSMYLCASSLDRASEAFFGQGTRLTVV.

The chain has TRBV7-8 and TRBJ2-3; possibly TRBD2 for D (5 bases). The germline V gene encodes CDR1 SGHVS and CDR2 FQNEAQ. The length of the CDR3 is 15 residues. V dropped 1 base and J dropped 1 base, with 9 bases sitting between them. The chain's CDR3 is CASSLGISGTDTQYF. The CDR3, as DNA: TGTGCCAGCAGCTTAGGGATTAGCGGCACAGATACGCAGTATTTT.

The V call is TRBV19, the J call TRBJ2-7; 10 nucleotides agree with TRBD1. CDR3 length: 14 residues. Per germline, CDR1 LNHDA and CDR2 SQIVND (reference sequence). V lost 4 bases, J lost 2 bases, and 2 bases stayed unmatched. The CDR3 is CASSRDRGAYEQYF. For the CDR3, the DNA is TGTGCCAGTAGTAGGGACAGGGGAGCCTACGAGCAGTACTTC.

With regard to this clone: The CDR3 ends on some other residue instead of the conserved phenylalanine or tryptophan, so this is likely a read error. The V and J genes are TRBV4-3 and TRBJ1-2, with a possible D match to TRBD1 (5 bases). The V gene lost 0 bases and the J gene lost 0 bases, with 14 bases spanning the gap. There are 17 residues in the CDR3. Per germline, CDR1 LGHNA and CDR2 YSLEER. The CDR3 loop is CASSQDGAGRANYGYTS. CDR3 DNA: TGCGCCAGCAGCCAAGATGGGGCCGGGAGAGCTAACTATGGCTACACCTCC.

The chain uses TRBV19 and TRBJ2-3; D not certain. The V and J ends lost 6 bases and 8 bases respectively, with 15 bases between them. CDR1 is LNHDA and CDR2 is SQIVND in the germline V gene (reference sequence). The CDR3 has 13 residues. Here the CDR3 reads CASSSRTQATQYF. Here the CDR3 DNA reads TGTGCCAGTAGCTCCAGAACCCAGGCTACGCAGTATTTT.

V is TRBV7-9 and J is TRBJ2-3; D ambiguous. This CDR3 comprises 13 residues. Germline CDR1 and CDR2: SEHNR and FQNEAQ (reference sequence). Trimming took off 1 base at V and 6 bases at J, with 8 bases between the two ends. CDR3 in DNA: TGTGCCAGCAGCTTAGACGCGAAGGATACGCAGTATTTT. Its protein product is CASSLDAKDTQYF.

V gene TRBV5-6 combines with J gene TRBJ1-6; TRBD1 aligns across 9 bases. This CDR3 contains 18 residues. The trim removed 3 bases at V and 6 bases at J, leaving 13 bases unmatched. Looked up from germline, CDR1 is SGHDT and CDR2 is YYEEEE. The CDR3 loop reads CASSSGTGNLPANSPLHF. The CDR3 coding sequence is TGTGCCAGCAGCTCCGGGACAGGGAACCTACCGGCTAATTCACCCCTCCACTTT.

V usage is TRBV28 and J usage is TRBJ1-6; TRBD1 agrees at 8 bases. The V gene's germline CDR1 is MDHEN and CDR2 SYDVKM. The CDR3 consists of 19 residues. Unmatched junction bases numbered 12, after V lost 3 bases and J lost 2 bases. CDR3 sequence reads: CASSFIPGGLVAYNSPLHF. CDR3 nucleotide sequence: TGTGCCAGCAGTTTCATCCCAGGGGGCCTTGTTGCCTATAATTCACCCCTCCACTTT. The full variable domain, with the rest looked up from reference TRBV28 and TRBJ1-6, is DVKVTQSSRYLVKRTGEKVFLECVQDMDHENMFWYRQDPGLGLRLIYFSYDVKMKEKGDIPEGYSVSREKKERFSLILESASTNQTSMYLCASSFIPGGLVAYNSPLHFGNGTRLTVT.

The J gene is TRBJ2-1, the V gene TRBV7-6; 14 bases match TRBD2. CDR1 is SGHVS, CDR2 FNYEAQ, per germline. This CDR3 is built from 22 residues. Germline trimming cut 5 bases from V and 8 bases from J; bases unmatched to any gene: 26. The chain's CDR3 is CASSPVLYSGLAGVGQTDEQFF. CDR3 DNA: TGTGCCAGCAGCCCCGTACTTTACTCGGGACTAGCGGGAGTTGGGCAAACCGATGAGCAGTTCTTC.

The V and J genes are TRBV7-2 and TRBJ2-1; 8 nucleotides match TRBD1. V lost 1 base and J lost 10; bases outside the gene matches: 12. The CDR3 sequence is 16 residues long. Germline V gives CDR1 SGHTA, CDR2 FQGNSA. CDR3 sequence reads: CASSLVWHRGAMEQFF. CDR3 bases: TGTGCCAGCAGCTTAGTATGGCACAGGGGGGCCATGGAGCAGTTCTTC.

The chain has TRBV27 and TRBJ2-5, with D maybe TRBD2 (6 bases). The CDR3 has 15 residues. Germline V lookup: CDR1 MNHEY, CDR2 SMNVEV (reference sequence). Trimming took 2 bases from V and 4 from J, leaving 14 bases between them. The CDR3 sequence: CASSLAGSPRETQYF. The CDR3, as DNA: TGTGCCAGCAGTTTAGCGGGAAGCCCACGAGAGACCCAGTACTTC.

The chain is built from TRBV11-2 and TRBJ2-7; the D gene is possibly TRBD1 (5 bases). The ends were cut back, 0 bases at V and 3 bases at J, with 12 bases in the middle. The CDR3 contains 15 residues. Germline values: CDR1 SGHAT, CDR2 FQNNGV. CDR3 nucleotide sequence: TGTGCCAGCAGCTTAGAGGACACTCTCCTCTACGAGCAGTACTTC. Translating gives CASSLEDTLLYEQYF.

This clone is a singleton in its sample. The chain is built from TRBV5-4 and TRBJ1-5; TRBD1 matches at 9 bases. Germline V CDR1 and CDR2: SGHNT, YYREEE (reference sequence). The V segment lost 0 bases and the J segment 2 bases; nucleotides outside the gene matches: 3. This CDR3 contains 16 residues. CDR3 loop: CASSLDRGQGNQPQHF. Written as DNA, the CDR3 is TGTGCCAGCAGCTTGGACAGGGGGCAAGGCAATCAGCCCCAGCATTTT.

This chain joins TRBV5-1 and TRBJ1-3, with 8 bases fitting TRBD1. The length of the CDR3 is 15 residues. J was trimmed by 1 base and V by 4 bases; bases with no gene match: 4. Per the germline V gene, CDR1 is SGHRS and CDR2 is YFSETQ. This chain's CDR3 is CASSPTGVSGNTIYF. The CDR3 DNA follows: TGCGCCAGCAGCCCGACAGGGGTGTCTGGAAACACCATATATTTT. Full variable domain (outside the CDR3, taken from reference TRBV5-1 and TRBJ1-3): KAGVTQTPRYLIKTRGQQVTLSCSPISGHRSVSWYQQTPGQGLQFLFEYFSETQRNKGNFPGRFSGRQFSNSRSEMNVSTLELGDSALYLCASSPTGVSGNTIYFGEGSWLTVV.

The chain has TRBV12-5 and TRBJ2-7, with 16 bases fitting TRBD2. Germline V gene lookup returns CDR1 LGHNT and CDR2 FRNRAP. Trimming at V came to 5 bases and at J to 0 bases, leaving 22 bases not matched to a gene. This CDR3 contains 23 residues. The CDR3 reads CASGHVGGLAGGPTKFYSYEQYF. CDR3 nucleotides: TGTGCTAGTGGTCACGTCGGGGGACTAGCGGGGGGGCCCACCAAGTTCTACTCCTACGAGCAGTACTTC.

The chain combines TRBV28 with TRBJ1-1; D might be TRBD1 (6 bases). Germline CDR1 MDHEN, CDR2 SYDVKM. CDR3 length equals 16 residues. V lost 4 bases to trimming and J lost 4 bases, with 19 bases between them. DNA for the CDR3: TGTGCCAGCAGTTCCCCCCCGGTGAGGGGGGGCACTGAAGCTTTCTTT. It yields the protein CASSSPPVRGGTEAFF.

This chain joins TRBV5-5 and TRBJ2-1; 8 nucleotides agree with TRBD2. Germline V gene sequence: CDR1 SGHKS, CDR2 YYEKEE (reference sequence). Trimming took 4 bases from V and 3 from J; bases not matched to a gene: 9. The CDR3 length is 16 residues. The CDR3 spells CASSPRTAGGYNEQFF. Here the CDR3 DNA reads TGTGCCAGCAGCCCCAGGACGGCGGGGGGCTACAATGAGCAGTTCTTC. The whole variable domain, filled in from reference TRBV5-5 and TRBJ2-1, reads DAGVTQSPTHLIKTRGQQVTLRCSPISGHKSVSWYQQVLGQGPQFIFQYYEKEERGRGNFPDRFSARQFPNYSSELNVNALLLGDSALYLCASSPRTAGGYNEQFFGPGTRLTVL.